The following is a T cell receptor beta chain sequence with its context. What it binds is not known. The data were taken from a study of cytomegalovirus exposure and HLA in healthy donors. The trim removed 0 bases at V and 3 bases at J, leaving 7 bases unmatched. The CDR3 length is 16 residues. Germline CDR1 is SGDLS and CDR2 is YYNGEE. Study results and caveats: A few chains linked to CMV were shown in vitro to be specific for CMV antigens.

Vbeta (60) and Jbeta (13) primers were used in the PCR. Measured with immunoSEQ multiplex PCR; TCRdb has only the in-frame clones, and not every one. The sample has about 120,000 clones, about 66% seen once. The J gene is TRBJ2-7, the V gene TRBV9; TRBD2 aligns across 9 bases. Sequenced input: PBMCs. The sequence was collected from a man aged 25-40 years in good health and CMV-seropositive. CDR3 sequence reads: CASSVDPSGTIYEQYF. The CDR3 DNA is TGTGCCAGCAGCGTAGATCCTAGCGGGACCATCTACGAGCAGTACTTC.